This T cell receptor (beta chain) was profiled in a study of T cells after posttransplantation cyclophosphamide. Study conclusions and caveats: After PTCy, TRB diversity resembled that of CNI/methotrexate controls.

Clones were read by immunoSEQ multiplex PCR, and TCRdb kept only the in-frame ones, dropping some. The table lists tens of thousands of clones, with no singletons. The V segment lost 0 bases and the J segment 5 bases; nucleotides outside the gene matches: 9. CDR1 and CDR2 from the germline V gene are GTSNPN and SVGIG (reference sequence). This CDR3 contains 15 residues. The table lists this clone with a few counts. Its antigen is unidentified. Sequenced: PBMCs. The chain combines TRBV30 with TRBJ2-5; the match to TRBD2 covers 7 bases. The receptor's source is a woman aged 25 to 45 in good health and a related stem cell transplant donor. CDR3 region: CAWSVLTAGRETQYF. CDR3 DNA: TGTGCCTGGAGTGTACTAACAGCGGGACGGGAGACCCAGTACTTC.